A single sample gave rise to the 8 T cell receptor beta chains below, sequenced in a study of CD8 T cells in ankylosing spondylitis. TCRdb recomputed calls from the 5' RACE reads with MiXCR, one row per CDR3 protein. The sample yields tens of thousands of distinct CDR3 sequences, more than 3% seen once. The specimen was blood, either unsorted or a sorted T cell fraction (not recorded which). Receptors originate from a female donor with ankylosing spondylitis or in good health (not recorded which).

This clonotype turned up a few times. The V and J genes are TRBV9 and TRBJ2-3; D is ambiguous. The CDR3 sequence is 15 residues long. Germline V gene data show CDR1 as SGDLS and CDR2 as YYNGEE. V lost 3 bases and J 2 bases, leaving 13 bases between the germline ends. CDR3 nucleotides: TGTGCCAGCAGCGGGCTAGACGCAATCACAGATACGCAGTATTTT. It codes for CASSGLDAITDTQYF.

This clonotype has ten or more counts. This chain links TRBV9 with TRBJ2-5; D is unclear. Trimming pared 2 bases from V and 3 bases from J, leaving 14 bases between. This CDR3 spans 15 amino acids. Germline V gene lookup returns CDR1 SGDLS and CDR2 YYNGEE. CDR3 nucleotide sequence: TGTGCCAGCAGCGTTTCGGGCGTTGCAAAAGAGACCCAGTACTTC. This encodes CASSVSGVAKETQYF.

This clonotype was observed a handful of times. The chain's CDR3 is CASSPNDGDQTKNIQYF. CDR3 DNA: TGTGCCAGCAGCCCTAACGATGGTGACCAGACCAAAAACATTCAGTACTTC. The gene calls are TRBV9 and TRBJ2-4; no clear D. The CDR3 is 17 residues long. With 4 bases removed from V and 2 bases from J, the gap between germline ends came to 19 bases. From germline, CDR1 is SGDLS and CDR2 YYNGEE.

V and J are TRBV9 and TRBJ2-7, with 9 bases matching TRBD1. The CDR3 sequence is 15 residues long. Germline V CDR1 and CDR2: SGDLS, YYNGEE. Trimming cost V 0 bases and J 2 bases; bases outside gene matches: 3. The CDR3: CASSVETGGPYEQYF. The CDR3 nucleotides are TGTGCCAGCAGCGTAGAGACAGGGGGGCCCTACGAGCAGTACTTC.

This clonotype has at least ten counts. J is TRBJ2-7 and V is TRBV9; 11 positions agree with TRBD2. This CDR3 is built from 16 residues. V trimming: 4 bases; J trimming: 5 bases; junction bases outside the gene matches: 11. Germline V gene sequence: CDR1 SGDLS, CDR2 YYNGEE. DNA for the CDR3: TGTGCCAGCAGCCCCCAGCTAGCGGGGGGCAGCCACGAGCAGTACTTC. This translates into CASSPQLAGGSHEQYF.

This clonotype was recorded a few times. The chain is built from TRBV9 and TRBJ2-3; 11 nucleotides agree with TRBD1. This CDR3 has 15 residues. V trimming: 5 bases; J trimming: 0 bases; junction bases outside the gene matches: 2. Germline CDR1 and CDR2: SGDLS and YYNGEE. The CDR3 region has the DNA TGTGCCAGCAGAGGGGACAGGGGGAGCACAGATACGCAGTATTTT. It encodes CASRGDRGSTDTQYF.

This clonotype came up a few times. As the CDR3 is not closed by the conserved phenylalanine or tryptophan, this likely results from a read error. The rearrangement links TRBV9 to TRBJ2-3, with D perhaps TRBD2 (7 bases). The length of the CDR3 is 15 residues. CDR1 and CDR2 from the germline V gene are SGDLS and YYNGEE. V lost 1 base and J 4 bases, leaving 13 bases between the germline ends. In DNA, the CDR3 is TGTGCCAGCAGCGTACGGCAAGGGGGGGCAGATACGCAGTATTTG. The encoded protein is CASSVRQGGADTQYL.

This clonotype was counted many times. The V and J genes are TRBV9 and TRBJ2-2; D is unresolved. The germline gives CDR1 SGDLS, CDR2 YYNGEE. Trimming took off 1 base at V and 3 bases at J, with 4 bases between the two ends. This CDR3 is 13 amino acids long. CDR3 coding DNA: TGTGCCAGCAGCGTACTCGACACCGGGGAGCTGTTTTTT. Translating it yields CASSVLDTGELFF.